This T cell receptor beta chain was observed in a study of blood T cell repertoires in COVID-19. At the level of the study: What the recovered Cohort 3 donors had was two negative PCRs, clearance, or symptom resolution. PBMCs, B-cell-depleted T cells, or T cells provided the cDNA or gDNA that made up the material.

This CDR3 region has 14 residues. Trimming shortened V by 9 bases and J by 8 bases, and 19 bases separated the two germline ends. Germline V gene lookup returns CDR1 LNHDA and CDR2 SQIVND (reference sequence). Assignments of participants to cohorts depended upon their own reported clinical history. Original handling: Nucleated cell number was recorded as an estimate derived from reference gene primer amplification. Clones were read by immunoSEQ multiplex PCR, and TCRdb kept only the in-frame ones, dropping some. That table furnishes V, J and clone size, whereas the DNA furnished D and trimming. The data contain 200,000 to 250,000 clones, roughly nine tenths of them seen just once; the ten biggest clones take up approximately 3.3%.

Input material: PBMCs or T cells enriched from blood (not recorded which). The chain is built from TRBV19 and TRBJ1-4; possibly TRBD1 for D (6 bases). The sequence was obtained from a woman between 50 and 59 years old in a cohort exposed to, infected with or recovered from COVID-19 (not recorded which). CDR3 DNA: TGTGCCAGCCACCAAGGGGGGAGGGCGGAAAAACTGTTTTTT. This codes for CASHQGGRAEKLFF.